The source of this T cell receptor (beta chain) is a study of shared clonotypes between healthy human individuals. Study-wide points: Rarefaction demonstrated incomplete sorted-subset sequencing despite large depth. Sample collection involved blood only; tissue repertoires are likely different.

The CDR3 contains 15 residues. The V gene end was trimmed by 5 bases and the J gene end by 5 bases; junction bases not matched to a gene: 6. The germline gives CDR1 MNHEY, CDR2 SMNVEV (reference sequence). Worth noting for this clone: Its target is not known.

Clones were sequenced by immunoSEQ multiplex PCR, and TCRdb holds only the in-frame ones, with some missing. Of fewer than 2.5 million clones detected, 80% to 95% appear once; the ten largest clones hold 0.36%. A CD45RA-negative memory subset and a CD45RA+ naive subset were separated from the CD4+ cells. V usage is TRBV27 and J usage is TRBJ2-2; 9 bases map to TRBD1. The TCR sequence derives from a man between 18 and 29 years old in good health. Some clones in this sample may be carry-over from other donors' samples. Sequenced sample: naive CD4+ T cells from PBMCs. Subset here: CD45RA+ positively selected. CDR3 in amino acids: CASSPQGALTGELFF. The CDR3 bases are TGTGCCAGCAGTCCACAGGGGGCACTAACCGGGGAGCTGTTTTTT.